The rows below give T cell receptor beta chains drawn from one sample of a study of CD8+ T cells in alopecia areata. Data came from immunoSEQ multiplex PCR; TCRdb stores just in-frame clones and leaves some out. This sample has some 150,000 clones, with approximately 86% found just once. The material sequenced was CD8+ T cells sorted from blood, taken at week 4, from a patient treated with tofacitinib. The receptors shown here come from a human donor with alopecia areata. The CDR3 runs from the conserved cysteine through the conserved F or W. D genes are given only for firm matches. Only some rows state a clone size, as once, few, many or a class for expanded clones.

CDR3 protein: CAFPFEDGSYEQYF
CDR3 DNA: TGTGCCTTCCCCTTCGAGGACGGGTCCTACGAGCAGTACTTC
V gene: TRBV7-9
clone size: NA
J gene: TRBJ2-7
D gene: NA

CDR3 protein: CSARTGSSYEQYF
CDR3 DNA: TGCAGCGCTAGGACAGGTAGCTCCTACGAGCAGTACTTC
V gene: TRBV29-1
clone size: NA
J gene: TRBJ2-7
D gene: TRBD1

CDR3 protein: CASSVAGLAEGTDTQYF
CDR3 DNA: TGTGCCAGCAGCGTAGCCGGACTAGCGGAAGGCACAGATACGCAGTATTTT
V gene: TRBV9
clone size: NA
J gene: TRBJ2-3
D gene: TRBD2

CDR3 protein: CAWKKAGVYNEQFF
CDR3 DNA: TGTGCCTGGAAAAAGGCGGGGGTATACAATGAGCAGTTCTTC
V gene: TRBV30
clone size: NA
J gene: TRBJ2-1
D gene: TRBD2

CDR3 protein: CASSEGVFSGNTIYF
CDR3 DNA: TGTGCCAGCAGCGAGGGGGTCTTCTCTGGAAACACCATATATTTT
V gene: TRBV9
clone size: NA
J gene: TRBJ1-3
D gene: NA

CDR3 protein: CASSGADTQYF
CDR3 DNA: TGTGCCAGCAGCGGGGCAGATACGCAGTATTTT
V gene: TRBV9
clone size: NA
J gene: TRBJ2-3
D gene: NA

CDR3 protein: CASRGLARDGELFF
CDR3 DNA: TGCGCCAGCAGGGGACTAGCGCGGGACGGGGAGCTGTTTTTT
V gene: TRBV4-1
clone size: NA
J gene: TRBJ2-2
D gene: TRBD2

CDR3 protein: CASSLDGREQYF
CDR3 DNA: TGTGCCAGCAGCCTGGACGGGAGGGAGCAGTACTTC
V gene: TRBV9
clone size: NA
J gene: TRBJ2-7
D gene: TRBD2

CDR3 protein: CSVRDGSYEQYF
CDR3 DNA: TGCAGCGTTCGCGACGGCTCCTACGAGCAGTACTTC
V gene: TRBV29-1
clone size: NA
J gene: TRBJ2-7
D gene: NA

CDR3 protein: CASSNALGNYEQYF
CDR3 DNA: TGTGCCAGTAGTAACGCTCTGGGAAACTACGAGCAGTACTTC
V gene: TRBV19
clone size: few
J gene: TRBJ2-7
D gene: NA

CDR3 protein: CAWSGILLGQGGYGYTF
CDR3 DNA: TGTGCCTGGAGTGGTATTCTGCTCGGACAGGGTGGCTATGGCTACACCTTC
V gene: TRBV30
clone size: NA
J gene: TRBJ1-2
D gene: TRBD1

CDR3 protein: CASTGLADGRDCEQFF
CDR3 DNA: TGTGCCAGCACGGGGCTAGCGGATGGCCGTGACTGTGAGCAGTTCTTC
V gene: TRBV2
clone size: few
J gene: TRBJ2-1
D gene: TRBD2